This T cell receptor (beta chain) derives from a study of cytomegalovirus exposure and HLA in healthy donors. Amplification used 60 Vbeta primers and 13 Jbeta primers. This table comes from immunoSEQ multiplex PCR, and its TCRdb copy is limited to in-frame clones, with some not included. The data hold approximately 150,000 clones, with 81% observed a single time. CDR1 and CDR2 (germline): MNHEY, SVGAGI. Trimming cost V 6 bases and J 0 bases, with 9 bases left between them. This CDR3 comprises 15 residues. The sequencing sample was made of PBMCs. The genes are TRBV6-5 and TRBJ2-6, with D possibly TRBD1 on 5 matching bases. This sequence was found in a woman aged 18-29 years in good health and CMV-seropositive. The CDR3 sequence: CASRRQSSGANVLTF. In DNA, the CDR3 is TGTGCCAGCAGGAGACAGAGCTCTGGGGCCAACGTCCTGACTTTC.